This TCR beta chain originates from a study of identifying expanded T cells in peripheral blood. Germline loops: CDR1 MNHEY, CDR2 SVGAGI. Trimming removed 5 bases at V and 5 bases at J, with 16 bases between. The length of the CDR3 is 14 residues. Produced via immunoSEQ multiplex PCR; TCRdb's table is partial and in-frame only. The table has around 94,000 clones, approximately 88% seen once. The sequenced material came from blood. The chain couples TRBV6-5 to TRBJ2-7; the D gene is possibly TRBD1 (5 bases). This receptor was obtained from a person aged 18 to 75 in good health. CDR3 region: CASSTGSGRDEQYF. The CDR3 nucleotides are TGTGCCAGCAGTACAGGATCTGGTCGCGACGAGCAGTACTTC.